The 10 T cell receptor beta chains below all came from one sample that was sequenced in a study of T cells in localized non-small cell lung cancer. Repertoires were generated with immunoSEQ multiplex PCR, while TCRdb's copy carries only in-frame clones and drops some. The sample has around 53,000 clones; over 60% are singletons. Sequences were derived from PBMCs, sampled before any cancer treatment. The receptors come from a woman aged 35 to 70 with stage II lung adenocarcinoma.

There are a few counts of this clone. The chain combines TRBV7-9 with TRBJ1-6; no reliable D call. V was clipped by 0 bases and J by 7 bases, with 10 bases between them. Germline-derived CDR1 and CDR2 are SEHNR and FQNEAQ (reference sequence). The CDR3 covers 15 residues. In DNA form, the CDR3 reads TGTGCCAGCAGCTTAGCTCCGGTCTTGAATTCACCCCTCCACTTT. Protein sequence: CASSLAPVLNSPLHF.

The V and J genes are TRBV14 and TRBJ2-7, with 7 bases that match TRBD1. In germline, CDR1 is SGHDN, CDR2 FVKESK. The V gene end was trimmed by 1 base and the J gene end by 4 bases; junction bases not matched to a gene: 7. This CDR3 spans 15 amino acids. CDR3 sequence reads: CASSQGVGQSYEQYF. The CDR3 DNA is TGTGCCAGCAGCCAAGGAGTGGGACAGAGTTACGAGCAGTACTTC.

The V gene is TRBV18, the J gene TRBJ2-5, with no clear D. CDR3 length equals 14 residues. CDR1 and CDR2 (germline): KGHSH, LQKENI. The V end was cut by 2 bases, the J end by 5 bases, with 12 bases between. The CDR3 loop reads CASSPFREAETQYF. The CDR3 DNA sequence: TGTGCCAGCTCACCATTTAGGGAAGCGGAGACCCAGTACTTC.

V is TRBV9 and J is TRBJ1-6; a possible D gene is TRBD1 (5 bases). This CDR3 comprises 16 residues. V lost 4 bases and J lost 7, with 18 bases in between. Germline V gene lookup returns CDR1 SGDLS and CDR2 YYNGEE. The CDR3 nucleotides read TGTGCCAGCAGCCCAGAGGGGAGTCGTCAGAATTCACCCCTCCACTTT. Encoded protein: CASSPEGSRQNSPLHF.

The chain joins TRBV7-9 to TRBJ2-7; perhaps TRBD2 as D (6 bases). V was trimmed by 6 bases and J by 0 bases, leaving 9 bases between them. Germline assignment: CDR1 SEHNR and CDR2 FQNEAQ (reference sequence). The CDR3 consists of 13 residues. The CDR3 DNA is TGTGCCAGCAGTTACGGGAGCTCCTACGAGCAGTACTTC. Translated: CASSYGSSYEQYF.

This clone was seen just once. The chain recombines TRBV6-6 with TRBJ1-3, with 7 bases lining up with TRBD1. The germline V gene encodes CDR1 MNHNY and CDR2 SVGAGI (reference sequence). J gave up 0 bases and V 5 bases, and 1 base lay outside the gene matches. This CDR3 region has 14 residues. CDR3 sequence: CASSGTASGNTIYF. The CDR3 DNA is TGTGCCAGCAGTGGGACAGCCTCTGGAAACACCATATATTTT.

This clone is judged medium-sized. V usage is TRBV2 and J usage is TRBJ1-5; D is ambiguous. CDR3 length equals 14 residues. Looked up from germline, CDR1 is SNHLY and CDR2 is FYNNEI. The ends were cut back, 1 base at V and 4 bases at J, with 8 bases in the middle. CDR3 DNA: TGTGCCAGCAGTGAAGAGCGGATAAATCAGCCCCAGCATTTT. Protein: CASSEERINQPQHF.

The genes are TRBV7-2 and TRBJ2-5; D ambiguous. The germline V and J ends were trimmed by 2 bases and 5 bases, with 12 bases remaining between them. CDR3 length: 14 residues. The V gene's germline CDR1 is SGHTA and CDR2 FQGNSA. The CDR3 is CASSLFRAMETQYF. The CDR3 DNA reads as TGTGCCAGCAGCTTATTTAGGGCGATGGAGACCCAGTACTTC.

The CDR3 DNA sequence: TGTGCCAGCAGCTTAGGGGTCCCCAATCAGCCCCAGCATTTT. Translating gives CASSLGVPNQPQHF. This chain uses TRBV7-2 with TRBJ1-5, with D unresolved. V was clipped by 1 base and J by 3 bases, with 7 bases between them. The CDR3 consists of 14 residues. Per the germline V gene, CDR1 is SGHTA and CDR2 is FQGNSA.

This rearrangement joins TRBV5-4 to TRBJ1-2; tentatively, D is TRBD1 (5 bases). V was clipped by 4 bases and J by 4 bases, with 14 bases between them. The CDR3 is made up of 14 amino acids. Per the germline V gene, CDR1 is SGHNT and CDR2 is YYREEE (reference sequence). The chain's CDR3 is CASSVGRVGYGYTF. CDR3 in DNA: TGTGCCAGCAGCGTGGGCAGGGTAGGCTATGGCTACACCTTC.